The source of this TCR beta chain is a study of blood T cell repertoires in COVID-19. The data were produced by immunoSEQ multiplex PCR, yet TCRdb's version contains in-frame clones alone and is incomplete. The data hold 65,000 to 95,000 clones, with nearly 90% observed a single time. CDR1 and CDR2 from the germline V gene are MNHNS and SASEGT. Trimming took 2 bases from V and 1 from J, leaving 11 bases between them. This CDR3 is built from 15 residues. The chain employs TRBV6-1 and TRBJ1-1; D is perhaps TRBD1 (6 bases). The sequence was obtained from an elderly man with acute or convalescent COVID-19. Material for sequencing was peripheral blood. For the CDR3, the DNA is TGTGCCAGCAGTGAAACACAGGGTTGGAACACTGAAGCTTTCTTT. It codes for CASSETQGWNTEAFF.